The rows below give T cell receptor beta chains drawn from one sample of a study of blood T cell repertoires in COVID-19. Sequencing used immunoSEQ multiplex PCR; TCRdb keeps in-frame clones, though not all of them. The sample comprises around 260,000 clones, approximately 87% of which are singletons, and around 1.5% rests with the top ten. What was sequenced was peripheral blood. All receptors come from a woman aged 35 to 49 who had recovered from COVID-19. Each CDR3 is given with its conserved first and last residue. The D gene is left open where the match is weak. The listing skips clone size in some rows; elsewhere it reads once, few, many or a size class.

DNA | CDR3 | size | J | D | V
TGCGCCAGCAGCCTCGGGACAGGGAACTATGGCTACACCTTC | CASSLGTGNYGYTF | few | TRBJ1-2 | TRBD1 | TRBV5-1
TGCGCCAGCAGCGAAATTCCAGGTACCATCAATCAGCCCCAGCATTTT | CASSEIPGTINQPQHF | - | TRBJ1-5 | - | TRBV5-1
TGTGCCAGCAGTGAGCAGGGGACCTACGAGCAGTACTTC | CASSEQGTYEQYF | - | TRBJ2-7 | - | TRBV2
TGTGCCTGGAGTCCCCCCGGGGGGGGATGGAATCAGCCCCAGCATTTT | CAWSPPGGGWNQPQHF | - | TRBJ1-5 | - | TRBV30
TGTGCCAGCGGGGGACAGCGCAATTCACCCCTCCACTTT | CASGGQRNSPLHF | - | TRBJ1-6 | TRBD1 | TRBV6-5
TGTGCCAGCAGACTCCGGGGGGGCGGCTCGGATACGCAGTATTTT | CASRLRGGGSDTQYF | - | TRBJ2-3 | TRBD2 | TRBV6-6
TGTGCCAGCAGCTTAACGTCGGGGGGACCCCTCCACTTT | CASSLTSGGPLHF | - | TRBJ1-6 | - | TRBV7-3
TGTGCCAGCAGTGAACAGGGGAACACTGAAGCTTTCTTT | CASSEQGNTEAFF | - | TRBJ1-1 | - | TRBV2
TGTGCCAGCATACGGGGGGCTCACTCTGGAAACACCATATATTTT | CASIRGAHSGNTIYF | - | TRBJ1-3 | - | TRBV7-8
TGTGCCAGCAGCTTAGGGCCCGGGACTCGAGGTTCCACAGATACGCAGTATTTT | CASSLGPGTRGSTDTQYF | - | TRBJ2-3 | - | TRBV11-3
TGTGCCCGGATAGGGGGCTCTGGAAACACCATATATTTT | CARIGGSGNTIYF | - | TRBJ1-3 | - | TRBV30
TGTGCCAGCAGCTTAGGGCCGATAATGAACACTGAAGCTTTCTTT | CASSLGPIMNTEAFF | - | TRBJ1-1 | - | TRBV7-2
TGTGCCAGCAGCTTGGCGTTAGCGGGGGGAACCCAAGAGACCCAGTACTTC | CASSLALAGGTQETQYF | few | TRBJ2-5 | TRBD2 | TRBV5-4
TGTGCCATCAGTTCAGGGGGCGCGACAGATACGCAGTATTTT | CAISSGGATDTQYF | - | TRBJ2-3 | TRBD1 | TRBV10-3
TGTGCCAGCTCGATTTTTGACGGACAGAGCTCCTACGAGCAGTACTTC | CASSIFDGQSSYEQYF | - | TRBJ2-7 | - | TRBV18
TGTGCCACCAGTGACTCGGGACAGGGGGGAGAGACCCAGTACTTC | CATSDSGQGGETQYF | - | TRBJ2-5 | TRBD1 | TRBV24-1
TGTGCCAGCAGTTACGGAGGGGTTGGAAACACCATATATTTT | CASSYGGVGNTIYF | - | TRBJ1-3 | - | TRBV6-5
TGTGCCAGCAGCTCCCTGACAGACTTACAAGAGACCCAGTACTTC | CASSSLTDLQETQYF | - | TRBJ2-5 | - | TRBV5-8
TGTAGTTCGCGGGGGGTCAACACCGGGGAGCTGTTTTTT | CSSRGVNTGELFF | - | TRBJ2-2 | TRBD2 | TRBV19
TGTGCCAGCAGCGTAGGAGAGGACTACCGGTATGGCTACACCTTC | CASSVGEDYRYGYTF | once | TRBJ1-2 | - | TRBV9
TGCGCCAGCAGCCAAGATTACGGGGAAGGGTCCTACGAGCAGTACTTC | CASSQDYGEGSYEQYF | - | TRBJ2-7 | - | TRBV4-1
TGTGCCAGCAGTTTCCGACCCGGGACCGGGAGGGACTTCAATCAGCCCCAGCATTTT | CASSFRPGTGRDFNQPQHF | - | TRBJ1-5 | - | TRBV6-2/TRBV6-3
TGTGCCAGCAGCCCGTATCGAGCAGGACTTTGGTTCTTC | CASSPYRAGLWFF | - | TRBJ2-1 | - | TRBV7-9
TGTGCCAGCAGCTGGACAGGGGGCGCGGGAGATGAGCAGTTCTTC | CASSWTGGAGDEQFF | - | TRBJ2-1 | TRBD1 | TRBV7-2
TGCGCCAGCAGCCTAACACAGGGGGCGAGGGGAAACACCATATATTTT | CASSLTQGARGNTIYF | - | TRBJ1-3 | TRBD1 | TRBV4-1
TGTGCCAGCAGTTCCTGGCTGGGGACAGAGAAAGATCAGCCCCAGCATTTT | CASSSWLGTEKDQPQHF | - | TRBJ1-5 | TRBD1 | TRBV27
TGTGCCAGCAGCTTAGATCCGGTCGGGATTAATGAAAAACTGTTTTTT | CASSLDPVGINEKLFF | once | TRBJ1-4 | - | TRBV11-2
TGCAGTGCCGATCAGGGAAACACCATATATTTT | CSADQGNTIYF | - | TRBJ1-3 | - | TRBV20-1
TGCAGCGTCTCCGGGACTAGCGGGGGGTCCGCTAGCACAGATACGCAGTATTTT | CSVSGTSGGSASTDTQYF | - | TRBJ2-3 | TRBD2 | TRBV29-1
TGTGCCAGCAGCTGGGACAGTTCCTACGAGCAGTACTTC | CASSWDSSYEQYF | once | TRBJ2-7 | TRBD1 | TRBV6-2/TRBV6-3
TGTGCCAGCAGCCCGGGACAGGGCTACAATGAGCAGTTCTTC | CASSPGQGYNEQFF | few | TRBJ2-1 | TRBD1 | TRBV3-1/TRBV3-2
TGTGCCAGCAGCTCGGGACTGGGGGTCTCCGGAAACACCATATATTTT | CASSSGLGVSGNTIYF | - | TRBJ1-3 | - | TRBV7-6
TGCGCCAGCAGTCCAGGGGGCCCCTATGGCTACACCTTC | CASSPGGPYGYTF | - | TRBJ1-2 | TRBD1 | TRBV5-1
TGCGCCAGCAGCTTGGTCCGCGGGGGGACCACAGCGAACACCGGGGAGCTGTTTTTT | CASSLVRGGTTANTGELFF | once | TRBJ2-2 | TRBD2 | TRBV5-1
TGTGCCAGCAGTGCAGTTAAAGAGGCTAACTATGGCTACACCTTC | CASSAVKEANYGYTF | - | TRBJ1-2 | - | TRBV28
TGTGCCAGCGGGACTAGCGGGGGGGCCTTTGAGCAGTACTTC | CASGTSGGAFEQYF | once | TRBJ2-7 | TRBD2 | TRBV3-1/TRBV3-2
TGTGCCAGCAGCTCAGACAGGTTTGAGCAGTACTTC | CASSSDRFEQYF | - | TRBJ2-7 | - | TRBV7-9
TGTGCCACCGTGGGACTAGCGGGGGACGAGCAGTACTTC | CATVGLAGDEQYF | - | TRBJ2-7 | TRBD2 | TRBV2
TGTGCCAGCAGCTTCGGAATAGCCCAACCCAATGAGCAGTTCTTC | CASSFGIAQPNEQFF | - | TRBJ2-1 | - | TRBV13
TGTGCCATCGGACAGGTCAACACCGGGGAGCTGTTTTTT | CAIGQVNTGELFF | - | TRBJ2-2 | TRBD1 | TRBV10-3
TGTGCCAGCAGCCCAGGGGCTGGGGCCAACGTCCTGACTTTC | CASSPGAGANVLTF | - | TRBJ2-6 | - | TRBV5-5
TGTGCCAGCAGCAGCCTTGGCGGGGGTTCATCAATTACGCAGTATTTT | CASSSLGGGSSITQYF | - | TRBJ2-3 | TRBD2 | TRBV6-2/TRBV6-3
TGTGCCAGCAGTTACTGGGACTCTACTGAAGCTTTCTTT | CASSYWDSTEAFF | - | TRBJ1-1 | - | TRBV6-2/TRBV6-3
TGTGCCAGCAGTTTAGACCCGGGACTAGCGGCCTACGAGCAGTACTTC | CASSLDPGLAAYEQYF | - | TRBJ2-7 | TRBD2 | TRBV27
TGTGCCAGCAGCTTGCAGGGGACTGGAAACACCATATATTTT | CASSLQGTGNTIYF | once | TRBJ1-3 | - | TRBV5-4
TGTGCCAGCAGCTTGGGCAGGGGGAACACTGAAGCTTTCTTT | CASSLGRGNTEAFF | - | TRBJ1-1 | - | TRBV7-3
TGTGCCAGCAGCCCAGGAGGGACAGGCCCGCGGTACTTC | CASSPGGTGPRYF | - | TRBJ2-7 | TRBD1 | TRBV11-3
TGCGCCAGCAGCCAGGGGACAGAGCTCCTTGCTCCTAATGAAAAACTGTTTTTT | CASSQGTELLAPNEKLFF | - | TRBJ1-4 | TRBD1 | TRBV4-3
TGTGCCAGCAGTTCCGCGTCTTTGGTCTATGGCTACACCTTC | CASSSASLVYGYTF | few | TRBJ1-2 | - | TRBV25-1
TGTGCCAGCAGCCAAGGGGGCGGGGGCCCCTGGGGAACTTCTGGCTACACCTTC | CASSQGGGGPWGTSGYTF | - | TRBJ1-2 | - | TRBV14
TGTGCCAGTAGTATCAGGACAGGGTTTGGCTACACCTTC | CASSIRTGFGYTF | - | TRBJ1-2 | TRBD1 | TRBV19
TGTGCCAGCACCCTGGGGGGGATTCAGCCCCAGCATTTT | CASTLGGIQPQHF | - | TRBJ1-5 | - | TRBV12-3/TRBV12-4
TGTGCCAGCAGCCCCCGCCGGGACAGAGAGAGATACAATGAGCAGTTCTTC | CASSPRRDRERYNEQFF | - | TRBJ2-1 | TRBD1 | TRBV3-1/TRBV3-2
TGTGCCAGCAGCCCGAACAGGGGGAATGAGCAGTTCTTC | CASSPNRGNEQFF | - | TRBJ2-1 | TRBD1 | TRBV11-3
TGTGCCAGCAGCGCCGCCCCTAGCGGGGGGGCAACAGATACGCAGTATTTT | CASSAAPSGGATDTQYF | - | TRBJ2-3 | TRBD2 | TRBV5-4
TGTGCCAGCAGTTACTCGAGGGTAGGTGTCACTGAAGCTTTCTTT | CASSYSRVGVTEAFF | - | TRBJ1-1 | - | TRBV6-5
TGTGCCAGCAGCTCGGGGACAGAAGGGGCCTACAATGAGCAGTTCTTC | CASSSGTEGAYNEQFF | - | TRBJ2-1 | TRBD1 | TRBV11-2
TGTGCCTGGAGTACATCGACAGGGGTGGCTTTCTTT | CAWSTSTGVAFF | once | TRBJ1-1 | TRBD1 | TRBV30
TGTGCCACTACAGGGTTGACCGGGGAGCTGTTTTTT | CATTGLTGELFF | - | TRBJ2-2 | - | TRBV12-3/TRBV12-4